This T cell receptor (beta chain) stems from a study of cytomegalovirus exposure and HLA in healthy donors. General study points: It was found in a later analysis that first-cohort TCR clusters tended to co-occur in the approximately 120 validation repertoires. Specificity of three CMV-associated chains for CMV antigens was verified in vitro. According to the study, around 150 TCR beta chains were cytomegalovirus-associated.

This clone was recorded a few times. Its target is unknown. Among the 90 to 150 subjects of the validation cohort, separate from the approximately 670-subject first cohort, were the donors. Germline V gives CDR1 SEHNR, CDR2 FQNEAQ (reference sequence). The CDR3 is 17 amino acids. Losses at the gene ends were 5 bases for V and 5 bases for J; bases not matched to a gene: 12. Assay: immunoSEQ multiplex PCR; the TCRdb copy retains only in-frame clones and omits some. The sample holds roughly 190,000 clones, approximately 89% seen once. The sample consisted of PBMCs. The sequence derives from a man aged 25-45 years in good health and CMV-seropositive. The rearrangement uses TRBV7-9 and TRBJ2-3; 11 nucleotides align to TRBD1. This CDR3 reads CASSPPGQGAYKDTQYF. The CDR3 DNA sequence: TGTGCCAGCAGCCCGCCCGGACAGGGGGCGTATAAAGATACGCAGTATTTT.